These 26 T cell receptor beta chains were sequenced from one sample in a study of beta chain features in type 1 diabetes. Study-wide points: Within each of all four CD4+ subsets, Type 1 diabetes patients had TCRB CDR3s that were moderately but significantly shorter.

The isolated RNA, all of it, was reverse transcribed, so expressed TCRB transcripts were what got sequenced. This table comes from immunoSEQ multiplex PCR, and its TCRdb copy is limited to in-frame clones, with some not included. Among about 700,000 clones listed, about an eighth were seen once. These TCRs are of unknown antigen specificity. The sequenced sample was naive CD4+ T cells from blood. These TCRs come from a man younger than 30 with type 1 diabetes.

The gene calls are TRBV30 and TRBJ1-4; perhaps TRBD1 as D (5 bases). V shed 3 bases and J shed 2 bases, with 13 bases lying between them. The germline V gene has CDR1 GTSNPN and CDR2 SVGIG (reference sequence). The CDR3 has 15 residues. CDR3 nucleotides: TGTGCCTGGAGCGCAGGGTTTAGGACTAATGAAAAACTGTTTTTT. Translated: CAWSAGFRTNEKLFF. The whole variable domain, remainder taken from reference TRBV30 and TRBJ1-4, is SQTIHQWPATLVQPVGSPLSLECTVEGTSNPNLYWYRQAAGRGLQLLFYSVGIGQISSEVPQNLSASRPQDRQFILSSKKLLLSDSGFYLCAWSAGFRTNEKLFFGSGTQLSVL.

Only a few counts were recorded for this clone. V gene TRBV18 combines with J gene TRBJ2-1, with D possibly being TRBD1 (6 bases). This CDR3 has 12 residues. The V gene lost 11 bases and the J gene lost 8 bases, with 16 bases spanning the gap. Germline-derived CDR1 and CDR2 are KGHSH and LQKENI. CDR3 sequence reads: CACTTGRDEQFF. The CDR3 coding sequence is TGTGCCTGCACCACAGGGCGCGATGAGCAGTTCTTC.

This chain uses TRBV5-1 with TRBJ1-4; D is uncertain. The CDR3 extends over 13 amino acids. Trimming took off 1 base at V and 7 bases at J, with 8 bases between the two ends. CDR1 SGHRS and CDR2 YFSETQ come from the germline V gene. The CDR3 DNA reads TGCGCCAGCAGCTTGATAGAGGGTGAAAAACTGTTTTTT. Translating it yields CASSLIEGEKLFF.

V and J are TRBV10-3 and TRBJ1-4, with 9 bases identical to TRBD1. The V gene's germline CDR1 is ENHRY and CDR2 SYGVKD. V trimming: 6 bases; J trimming: 6 bases; junction bases outside the gene matches: 8. The CDR3 extends over 15 amino acids. The chain's CDR3 is CAIRDTGTGYEKLFF. The CDR3 coding sequence is TGTGCCATCAGAGATACCGGGACAGGGTATGAAAAACTGTTTTTT.

This clone occurred a few times. The DNA is omitted, as the CDR3 cannot be located on it reliably, and the CDR3 follows TCRdb's listing. The chain is built from TRBV14 and TRBJ2-2; the table names TRBD2, a call not compared with the DNA. The CDR3 contains 12 residues when both ends are counted. Germline CDR1 and CDR2: SGHDN and FVKESK. The CDR3 sequence is CASSGYTGSCFF.

This chain connects TRBV25-1 to TRBJ2-5; D tentatively fits TRBD1 or TRBD2 (6 bases each). Germline CDR1 MGHDK, CDR2 SYGVNS. The CDR3 runs to 15 residues. Deletions cut 3 bases from V and 1 base from J, with 12 bases between. CDR3 loop: CASSDHRGPQETQYF. CDR3 bases: TGTGCCAGCAGTGACCATCGGGGGCCCCAAGAGACCCAGTACTTC.

In its sample, this clone was seen a few times. This chain connects TRBV5-1 to TRBJ2-7; D is ambiguous. Per the germline V gene, CDR1 is SGHRS and CDR2 is YFSETQ. The CDR3 is made up of 16 amino acids. Trimming removed 4 bases from V and 0 bases from J, with 17 bases in between. The CDR3 loop reads CASSVADGRSSYEQYF. The CDR3 DNA sequence: TGCGCCAGCAGCGTAGCAGACGGCCGAAGCTCCTACGAGCAGTACTTC.

This clone turned up a few times. Other DNA variants within this sample encode the same CDR3. This chain connects TRBV29-1 to TRBJ1-1, with D perhaps matching TRBD1 (5 bases). V lost 4 bases and J 0 bases, leaving 9 bases between the germline ends. Germline CDR1 reads SQVTM; CDR2 reads ANQGSEA. The CDR3 is 13 residues long. CDR3 protein: CSVGGRMNTEAFF. The DNA of the CDR3 is TGCAGCGTTGGGGGCAGGATGAACACTGAAGCTTTCTTT.

This clone was picked up a small number of times. The chain couples TRBV18 to TRBJ1-1; 8 positions match TRBD1. Losses at the gene ends were 2 bases for V and 6 bases for J; bases not matched to a gene: 5. The CDR3 is made up of 14 amino acids. Per germline, CDR1 KGHSH and CDR2 LQKENI. CDR3 in amino acids: CASSPETGDSEAFF. CDR3 nucleotide sequence: TGTGCCAGCTCACCAGAGACAGGGGACTCTGAAGCTTTCTTT.

The V call is TRBV27, the J call TRBJ2-3, with a possible D match to TRBD2 (5 bases). This CDR3 contains 15 residues. Germline V gene data show CDR1 as MNHEY and CDR2 as SMNVEV (reference sequence). V lost 6 bases and J 2 bases, leaving 15 bases between the germline ends. The CDR3 reads CASSRAASDTDTQYF. The CDR3 DNA reads as TGTGCCAGCAGCCGAGCGGCGTCAGACACAGATACGCAGTATTTT.

This clone occurred a few times. This chain joins TRBV28 and TRBJ2-1; D ambiguous. The CDR3 totals 11 residues. The germline V gene encodes CDR1 MDHEN and CDR2 SYDVKM. Trimming removed 3 bases from V and 6 bases from J, with 3 bases in between. CDR3 amino acids: CASSFSNEQFF. Here the CDR3 DNA reads TGTGCCAGCAGTTTTTCCAATGAGCAGTTCTTC.

The chain joins TRBV6-1 to TRBJ1-2; D is unclear. Germline loops: CDR1 MNHNS, CDR2 SASEGT. V lost 2 bases and J 1 base, leaving 14 bases between the germline ends. The CDR3 loop spans 16 amino acids. The CDR3 protein is CASSESHAGRNYGYTF. For the CDR3, the DNA is TGTGCCAGCAGTGAAAGTCATGCAGGTCGTAACTATGGCTACACCTTC.

The chain combines TRBV6-6 with TRBJ2-7, with 8 bases fitting TRBD1. The CDR3 has 13 amino acids. Germline lookup yields CDR1 MNHNY and CDR2 SVGAGI (reference sequence). The V and J ends lost 5 bases and 7 bases, in that order; junction bases with no gene match: 7. The chain's CDR3 is CASSHGQGEEQYF. The CDR3 DNA follows: TGTGCCAGCAGTCACGGACAGGGTGAAGAGCAGTACTTC.

The rearrangement uses TRBV7-3 and TRBJ2-7, with 7 bases aligning to TRBD1. With 5 bases clipped from V and 8 bases from J, the junction kept 15 bases outside the gene matches. CDR1 and CDR2 from the germline V gene are SGHTA and FQGTGA. CDR3 length equals 15 residues. For the CDR3, the DNA is TGTGCCAGCAGCCCCCAGACAGGGATGATTCACCAGCAGTACTTC. Amino acid sequence: CASSPQTGMIHQQYF.

This clone was recorded once. The CDR3, as DNA: TGTGCCAGCAGGGAGGGCTCTGTATCCTACGAGCAGTACTTC. Its protein is CASREGSVSYEQYF. The chain has TRBV6-5 and TRBJ2-7; TRBD2 might be the D (6 bases). The length of the CDR3 is 14 residues. Trimming removed 6 bases from V and 1 base from J, with 13 bases in between. Germline values: CDR1 MNHEY, CDR2 SVGAGI.

This clone was seen more than once but under ten times. Other DNA sequences in the sample encode the same CDR3. The chain combines TRBV7-9 with TRBJ1-1; D remains unclear. Trimming stripped 1 base from V and 3 bases from J, with 6 bases between. Per the germline V gene, CDR1 is SEHNR and CDR2 is FQNEAQ (reference sequence). The CDR3 is 13 residues long. CDR3 protein: CASSLVTDTEAFF. CDR3 sequence (DNA): TGTGCCAGCAGCTTAGTCACAGACACTGAAGCTTTCTTT.

This clone was counted a few times. The chain is built from TRBV11-2 and TRBJ2-3; no firm D call. Trimming pared 4 bases from V and 3 bases from J, leaving 2 bases between. Germline lookup yields CDR1 SGHAT and CDR2 FQNNGV. There are 11 residues in the CDR3. The CDR3 region has the DNA TGTGCCAGCAGCTCGACAGATACGCAGTATTTT. Its protein is CASSSTDTQYF.

This clone was counted between two and nine times. This sequence joins TRBV6-5 and TRBJ1-4; D gene uncertain. This CDR3 is 14 amino acids long. The germline V gene encodes CDR1 MNHEY and CDR2 SVGAGI. Trimming pared 6 bases from V and 3 bases from J, leaving 11 bases between. The CDR3 loop is CASRESTPNEKLFF. The CDR3 coding sequence is TGTGCCAGCAGGGAAAGTACCCCTAATGAAAAACTGTTTTTT.

The table lists this clone with a few counts. The sample has other DNA sequences that encode this CDR3 too. J is TRBJ1-1 and V is TRBV5-1; unclear D gene. Germline CDR1 and CDR2: SGHRS and YFSETQ. Trimming took 1 base from V and 1 from J, leaving 5 bases between them. The CDR3 sequence is 13 residues long. CDR3 loop: CASSLTSNTEAFF. CDR3 sequence (DNA): TGCGCCAGCAGCTTGACATCGAACACTGAAGCTTTCTTT.

This clone was observed a few times. The rearrangement links TRBV30 to TRBJ1-6, with 7 bases aligning to TRBD1. The CDR3 runs 13 residues. With 3 bases clipped from V and 8 bases from J, the junction kept 4 bases outside the gene matches. Germline assignment: CDR1 GTSNPN and CDR2 SVGIG (reference sequence). CDR3 amino acids: CAWSRGRYSPLHF. The CDR3 bases are TGTGCCTGGAGCAGGGGGAGATATTCACCCCTCCACTTT.

V is TRBV19 and J is TRBJ2-1; weak D call: TRBD1 (5 bases). The germline CDR1 and CDR2 sequences are LNHDA and SQIVND (reference sequence). The CDR3 has 13 residues. The V and J ends lost 4 bases and 9 bases respectively, with 13 bases between them. The CDR3 region has the DNA TGTGCCAGTAGTACCCAAGGGGCCACTGAGCAGTTCTTC. This sequence encodes CASSTQGATEQFF.

This clone has only a few counts. The chain uses TRBV6-5 and TRBJ2-1, with 9 bases lining up with TRBD2. Per germline, CDR1 MNHEY and CDR2 SVGAGI. The CDR3 covers 13 residues. Losses at the gene ends were 8 bases for V and 2 bases for J; bases not matched to a gene: 1. CDR3 in amino acids: CASLAGTYNEQFF. The CDR3 nucleotides are TGTGCCAGCCTAGCGGGGACCTACAATGAGCAGTTCTTC.

Only a few counts were recorded for this clone. The chain has TRBV5-8 and TRBJ1-3, with a possible D match to TRBD1 (6 bases). Trimming left V 4 bases short and J 0 bases short, with 11 bases between. Per the germline V gene, CDR1 is SGHTS and CDR2 is YDEGEE. The CDR3 length is 15 residues. The DNA for the CDR3 is TGTGCCAGCAGCCTGACAGGCATCTCTGGAAACACCATATATTTT. It specifies CASSLTGISGNTIYF. The whole variable domain, remainder taken from reference TRBV5-8 and TRBJ1-3, is EAGVTQSPTHLIKTRGQQATLRCSPISGHTSVYWYQQALGLGLQFLLWYDEGEERNRGNFPPRFSGRQFPNYSSELNVNALELEDSALYLCASSLTGISGNTIYFGEGSWLTVV.

This clone has just a few counts. The gene calls are TRBV7-9 and TRBJ2-1, with 14 bases that match TRBD2. J lost 1 base, V lost 5 bases, and 10 bases had no gene match. The germline V gene encodes CDR1 SEHNR and CDR2 FQNEAQ (reference sequence). This CDR3 region has 19 residues. For the CDR3, the DNA is TGTGCCAGCAGCCCTACTCCGGGACTAGCGGGGGAGTCCTACAATGAGCAGTTCTTC. Translating gives CASSPTPGLAGESYNEQFF.

The chain uses TRBV27 and TRBJ1-2; perhaps TRBD1 as D (5 bases). The CDR3 extends over 14 amino acids. V was trimmed by 5 bases and J by 3 bases, leaving 13 bases between them. CDR1 is MNHEY, CDR2 SMNVEV, per germline (reference sequence). The DNA of the CDR3 is TGTGCCAGCAGTCCCCGGACGGGGGACTATGGCTACACCTTC. It codes for CASSPRTGDYGYTF.

This chain links TRBV15 with TRBJ2-1; the D gene is possibly TRBD1 (5 bases). Germline CDR1 is LNHNV and CDR2 is YYDKDF (reference sequence). This CDR3 comprises 12 residues. The V end was cut by 4 bases, the J end by 9 bases, with 10 bases between. The CDR3 DNA reads as TGTGCCACCAGCACATCCAGGGTTGAGCAGTTCTTC. This encodes CATSTSRVEQFF.